This T cell receptor beta chain is from a study of early T cells in non-severe SARS-CoV-2 infection. Study-wide background: Unpaired chains resulted from sequencing bulk RNA of unsorted whole blood.

Study outcomes and limitations: VDJdb-based matching was biased toward anti-spike CD8 responses and missed private and CD4 specificities.

Individual cDNA molecules were tagged with unique molecular identifiers. TCRdb passed the 5' RACE reads through MiXCR, listing each CDR3 protein once. The data contain roughly 93,000 distinct CDR3 sequences, approximately 11% of them singletons. In regard to this clonotype: Its antigen remains unknown.

Sequences were obtained from whole blood. The TCR comes from an adult who was a healthcare worker with PCR-confirmed SARS-CoV-2 infection or an uninfected control (not recorded which).

CDR3 loop: CASSLGQGFHTQYF. The CDR3 DNA follows: TGCGCCAGCAGCTTGGGACAGGGATTTCATACGCAGTATTTT. This sequence joins TRBV5-1 and TRBJ2-3, with 7 bases lining up with TRBD1. The germline gives CDR1 SGHRS, CDR2 YFSETQ. The CDR3 is 14 amino acids. V shed 0 bases, J shed 7 bases, and the junction held 5 bases outside the gene matches.